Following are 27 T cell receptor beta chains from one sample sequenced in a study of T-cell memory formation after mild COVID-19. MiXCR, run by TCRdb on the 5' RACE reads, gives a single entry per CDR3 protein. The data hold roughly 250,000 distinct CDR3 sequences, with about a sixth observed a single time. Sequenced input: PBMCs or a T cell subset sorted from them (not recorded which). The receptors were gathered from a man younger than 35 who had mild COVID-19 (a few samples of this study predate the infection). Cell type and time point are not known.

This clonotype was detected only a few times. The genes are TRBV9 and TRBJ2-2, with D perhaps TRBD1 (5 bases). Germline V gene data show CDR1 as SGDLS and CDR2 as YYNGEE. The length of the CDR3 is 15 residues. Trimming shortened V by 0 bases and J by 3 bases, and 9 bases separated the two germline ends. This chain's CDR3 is CASSVDGADTGELFF. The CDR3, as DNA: TGTGCCAGCAGCGTAGATGGGGCGGACACCGGGGAGCTGTTTTTT.

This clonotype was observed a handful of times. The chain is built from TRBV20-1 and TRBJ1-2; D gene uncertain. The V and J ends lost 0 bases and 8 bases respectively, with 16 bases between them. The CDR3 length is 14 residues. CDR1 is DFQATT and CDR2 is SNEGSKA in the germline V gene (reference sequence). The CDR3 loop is CSARDPRSQEGYTF. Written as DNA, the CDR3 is TGCAGTGCTAGAGATCCTCGATCTCAGGAGGGCTACACCTTC.

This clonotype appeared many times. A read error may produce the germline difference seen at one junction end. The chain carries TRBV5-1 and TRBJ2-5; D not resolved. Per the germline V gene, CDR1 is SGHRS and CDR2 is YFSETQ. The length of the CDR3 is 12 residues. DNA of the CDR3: TGTGCCAGCAGCTTAGTCGGGGAGACCCAGTACTTC. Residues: CASSLVGETQYF.

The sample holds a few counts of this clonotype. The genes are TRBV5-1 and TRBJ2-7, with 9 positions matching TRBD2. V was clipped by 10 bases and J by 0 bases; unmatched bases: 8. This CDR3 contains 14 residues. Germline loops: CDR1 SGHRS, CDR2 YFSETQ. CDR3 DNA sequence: TGCGCCGGGGTGAAGCGGGGGGTCTCCTACGAGCAGTACGTC. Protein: CAGVKRGVSYEQYV.

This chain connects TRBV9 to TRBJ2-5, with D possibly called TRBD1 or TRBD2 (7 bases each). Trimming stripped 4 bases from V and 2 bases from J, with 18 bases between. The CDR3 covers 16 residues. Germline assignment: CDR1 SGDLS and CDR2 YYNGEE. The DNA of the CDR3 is TGTGCCAGCAGCCTTGGGGGGGGACAGCCACAAGAGACCCAGTACTTC. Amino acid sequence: CASSLGGGQPQETQYF.

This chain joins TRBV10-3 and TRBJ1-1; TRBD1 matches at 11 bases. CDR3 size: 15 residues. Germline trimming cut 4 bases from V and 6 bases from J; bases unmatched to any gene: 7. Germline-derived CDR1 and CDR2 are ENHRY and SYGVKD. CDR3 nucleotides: TGTGCCATCAGTGGCCCGGGACAGGGGGGATCTGAAGCTTTCTTT. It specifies CAISGPGQGGSEAFF.

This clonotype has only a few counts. For the CDR3, the DNA is TGCGCCAGCAGCGACCAGATTAACACTGAAGCTTTCTTT. It encodes CASSDQINTEAFF. The V and J genes are TRBV5-1 and TRBJ1-1; D remains unclear. From germline, CDR1 is SGHRS and CDR2 YFSETQ. Trimming shortened V by 4 bases and J by 2 bases, and 9 bases separated the two germline ends. This CDR3 contains 13 residues.

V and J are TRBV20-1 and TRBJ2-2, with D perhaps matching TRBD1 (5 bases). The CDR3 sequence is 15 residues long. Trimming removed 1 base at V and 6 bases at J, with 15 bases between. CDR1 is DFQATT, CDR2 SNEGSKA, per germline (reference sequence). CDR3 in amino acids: CSARGSSGWAGELFF. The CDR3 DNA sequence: TGCAGTGCTAGAGGAAGTTCAGGGTGGGCCGGGGAGCTGTTTTTT.

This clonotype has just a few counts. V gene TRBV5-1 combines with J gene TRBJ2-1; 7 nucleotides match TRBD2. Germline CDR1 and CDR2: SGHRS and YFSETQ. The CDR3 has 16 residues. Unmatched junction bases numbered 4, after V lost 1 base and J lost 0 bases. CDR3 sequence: CASSLSSGTSYNEQFF. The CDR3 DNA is TGCGCCAGCAGCTTGTCTAGCGGTACCTCCTACAATGAGCAGTTCTTC.

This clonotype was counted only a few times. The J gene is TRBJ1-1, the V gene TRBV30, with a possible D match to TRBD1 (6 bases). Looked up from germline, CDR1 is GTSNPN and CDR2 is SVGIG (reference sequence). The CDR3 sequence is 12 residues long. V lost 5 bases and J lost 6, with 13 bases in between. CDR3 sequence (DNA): TGTGCCTGGGACAGGTCCCTGGCTGAAGCTTTCTTT. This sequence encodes CAWDRSLAEAFF.

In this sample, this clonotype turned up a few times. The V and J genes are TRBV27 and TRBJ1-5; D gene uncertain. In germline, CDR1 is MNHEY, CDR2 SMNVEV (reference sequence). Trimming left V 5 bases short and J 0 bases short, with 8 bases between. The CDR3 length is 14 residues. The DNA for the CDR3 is TGTGCCAGCAGTCCGTCCTATAGCAATCAGCCCCAGCATTTT. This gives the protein CASSPSYSNQPQHF.

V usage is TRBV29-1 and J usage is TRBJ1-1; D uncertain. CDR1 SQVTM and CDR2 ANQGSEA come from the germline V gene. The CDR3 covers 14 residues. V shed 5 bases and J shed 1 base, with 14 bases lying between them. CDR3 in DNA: TGCAGCGTTCTCGAATGGACGTCGAACACTGAAGCTTTCTTT. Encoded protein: CSVLEWTSNTEAFF.

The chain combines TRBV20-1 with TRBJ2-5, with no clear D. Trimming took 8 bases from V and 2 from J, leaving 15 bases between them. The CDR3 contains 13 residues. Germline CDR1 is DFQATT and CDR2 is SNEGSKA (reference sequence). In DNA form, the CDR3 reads TGCAGTTGTCAAGGACGGGCTCAAGAGACCCAGTACTTC. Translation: CSCQGRAQETQYF.

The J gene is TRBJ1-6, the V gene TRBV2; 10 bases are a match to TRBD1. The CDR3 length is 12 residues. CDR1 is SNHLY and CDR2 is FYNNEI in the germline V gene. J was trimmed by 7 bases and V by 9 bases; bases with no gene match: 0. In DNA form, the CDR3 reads TGTGCCAGGGGACAGGGGAATTCACCCCTCCACTTT. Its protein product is CARGQGNSPLHF.

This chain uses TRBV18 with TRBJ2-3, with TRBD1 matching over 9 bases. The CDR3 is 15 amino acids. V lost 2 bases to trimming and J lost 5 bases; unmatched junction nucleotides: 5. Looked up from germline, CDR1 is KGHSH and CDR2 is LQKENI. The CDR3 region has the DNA TGTGCCAGCTCACCAAGGACAGGGGTCCTAGATACGCAGTATTTT. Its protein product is CASSPRTGVLDTQYF.

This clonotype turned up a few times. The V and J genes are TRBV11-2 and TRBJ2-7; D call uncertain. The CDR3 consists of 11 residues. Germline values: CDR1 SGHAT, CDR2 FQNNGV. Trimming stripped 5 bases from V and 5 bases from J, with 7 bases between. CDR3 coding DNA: TGTGCCAGCAGCCAGTGGGACGAGCAGTACTTC. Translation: CASSQWDEQYF.

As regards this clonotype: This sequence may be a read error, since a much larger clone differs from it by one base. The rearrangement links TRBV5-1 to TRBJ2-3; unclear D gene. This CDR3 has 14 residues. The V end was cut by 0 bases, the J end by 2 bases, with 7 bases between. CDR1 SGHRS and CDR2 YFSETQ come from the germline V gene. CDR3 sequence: CASSLVGNTDTQYF. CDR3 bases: TGCGCCAGCAGCTTGGTAGGGAACACAGATACGCAGTATTTT.

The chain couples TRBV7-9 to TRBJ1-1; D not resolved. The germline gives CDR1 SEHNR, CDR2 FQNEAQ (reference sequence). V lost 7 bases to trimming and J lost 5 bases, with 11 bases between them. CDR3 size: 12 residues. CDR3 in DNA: TGTGCCAGCATGCCCCTTGGGACTGAAGCTTTCTTT. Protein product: CASMPLGTEAFF.

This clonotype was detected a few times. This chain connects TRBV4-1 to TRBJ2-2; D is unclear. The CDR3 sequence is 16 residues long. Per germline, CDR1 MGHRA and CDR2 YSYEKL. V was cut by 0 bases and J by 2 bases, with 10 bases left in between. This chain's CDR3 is CASSQDSGRNTGELFF. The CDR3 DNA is TGCGCCAGCAGCCAAGATTCGGGCAGAAACACCGGGGAGCTGTTTTTT.

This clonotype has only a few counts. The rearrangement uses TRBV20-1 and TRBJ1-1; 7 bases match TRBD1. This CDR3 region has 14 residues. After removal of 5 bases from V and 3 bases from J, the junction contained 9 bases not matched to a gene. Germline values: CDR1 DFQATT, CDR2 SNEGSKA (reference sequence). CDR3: CSALKGAGDTEAFF. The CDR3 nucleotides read TGCAGTGCTTTGAAGGGGGCCGGGGACACTGAAGCTTTCTTT.

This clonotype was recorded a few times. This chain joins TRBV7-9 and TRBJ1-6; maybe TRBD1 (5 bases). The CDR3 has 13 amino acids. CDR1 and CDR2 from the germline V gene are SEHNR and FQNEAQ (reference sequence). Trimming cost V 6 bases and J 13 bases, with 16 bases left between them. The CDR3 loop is CASSTGTYPPLHF. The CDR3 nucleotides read TGTGCCAGCAGTACCGGGACCTATCCTCCCCTCCACTTT. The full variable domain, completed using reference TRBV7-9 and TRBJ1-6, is DTGVSQNPRHKITKRGQNVTFRCDPISEHNRLYWYRQTLGQGPEFLTYFQNEAQLEKSRLLSDRFSAERPKGSFSTLEIQRTEQGDSAMYLCASSTGTYPPLHFGNGTRLTVT.

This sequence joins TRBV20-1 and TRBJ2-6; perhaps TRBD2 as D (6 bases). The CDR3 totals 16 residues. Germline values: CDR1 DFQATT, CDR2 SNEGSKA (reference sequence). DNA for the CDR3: TGCAGGGCCTCGGGCGGGACCCAGTCTGGGGCCAACGTCCTGACTTTC. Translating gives CRASGGTQSGANVLTF.

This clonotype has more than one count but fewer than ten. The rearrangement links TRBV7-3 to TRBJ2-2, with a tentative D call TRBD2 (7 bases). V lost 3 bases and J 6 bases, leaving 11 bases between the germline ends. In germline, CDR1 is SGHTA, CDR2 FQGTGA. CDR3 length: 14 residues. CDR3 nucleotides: TGTGCCAGCAGCTTCACGGGGGGCTCCGGGGAGCTGTTTTTT. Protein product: CASSFTGGSGELFF.

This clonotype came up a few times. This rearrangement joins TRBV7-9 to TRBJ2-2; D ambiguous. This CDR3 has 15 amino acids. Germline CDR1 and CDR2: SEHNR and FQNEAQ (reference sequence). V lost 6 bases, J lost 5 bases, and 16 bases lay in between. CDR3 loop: CASSPRGFWTGELFF. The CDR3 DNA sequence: TGTGCCAGCAGTCCCCGAGGATTTTGGACCGGGGAGCTGTTTTTT.

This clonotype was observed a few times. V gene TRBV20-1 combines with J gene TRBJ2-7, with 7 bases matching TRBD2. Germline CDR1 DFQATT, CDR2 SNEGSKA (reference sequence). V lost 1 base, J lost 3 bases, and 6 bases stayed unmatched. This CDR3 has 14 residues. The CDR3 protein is CSARVGGGDYEQYF. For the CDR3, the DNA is TGCAGTGCTAGAGTTGGCGGGGGAGACTACGAGCAGTACTTC.

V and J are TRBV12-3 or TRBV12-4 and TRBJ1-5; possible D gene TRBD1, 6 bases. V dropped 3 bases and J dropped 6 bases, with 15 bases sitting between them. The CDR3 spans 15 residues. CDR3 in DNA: TGTGCCAGCAGTTTGGTGTCAGGGGTTCCTCAGCCCCAGCATTTT. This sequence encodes CASSLVSGVPQPQHF.

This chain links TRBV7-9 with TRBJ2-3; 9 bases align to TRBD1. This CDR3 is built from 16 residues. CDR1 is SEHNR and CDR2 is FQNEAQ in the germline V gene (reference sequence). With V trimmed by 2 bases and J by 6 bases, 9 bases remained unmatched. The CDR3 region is CASSLLVRTGADTQYF. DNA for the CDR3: TGTGCCAGCAGCTTACTAGTTAGGACAGGGGCGGATACGCAGTATTTT. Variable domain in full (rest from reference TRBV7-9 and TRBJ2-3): DTGVSQNPRHKITKRGQNVTFRCDPISEHNRLYWYRQTLGQGPEFLTYFQNEAQLEKSRLLSDRFSAERPKGSFSTLEIQRTEQGDSAMYLCASSLLVRTGADTQYFGPGTRLTVL.